Following are 28 T cell receptor beta chains from one sample sequenced in a study of human T cells and chemical hapten exposure. MiXCR was run by TCRdb on the RACE reads, yielding one entry per CDR3 protein. The table includes approximately 400,000 distinct CDR3 sequences, approximately 5.1% detected once. As to time point: pre-sensitization, week 0. The treatment denotes: therapeutic diphenylcyclopropenone sensitization with weekly scalp DPC. The source material was whole blood, sampled in connection with sensitization to the hapten diphenylcyclopropenone (DPC). These receptors came from a woman aged 50 to 60 with alopecia areata. Some clones in this sample may be carry-over from other donors' samples.

This clonotype showed up many times. The rearrangement joins TRBV27 to TRBJ2-7; D is undetermined. Trimming shortened V by 3 bases and J by 2 bases, and 8 bases separated the two germline ends. Germline loops: CDR1 MNHEY, CDR2 SMNVEV (reference sequence). This CDR3 contains 13 residues. The CDR3 is CASSFGQAYEQYF. The CDR3, as DNA: TGTGCCAGCAGTTTTGGGCAGGCCTACGAGCAGTACTTC.

This clonotype was counted a few times. This rearrangement joins TRBV12-3 or TRBV12-4 to TRBJ1-6, with a possible D match to TRBD1 (6 bases). The CDR3 is made up of 16 amino acids. Trimming left V 6 bases short and J 10 bases short, with 22 bases between. This CDR3 reads CASSPEDSEIGSPLHF. In nucleotides, the CDR3 is TGTGCCAGCAGCCCCGAGGACAGCGAGATTGGATCACCCCTCCACTTT.

This clonotype appeared a few times. This rearrangement joins TRBV7-9 to TRBJ1-1; TRBD1 might be the D (5 bases). The V gene lost 11 bases and the J gene lost 5 bases, with 12 bases spanning the gap. Germline CDR1 SEHNR, CDR2 FQNEAQ (reference sequence). There are 11 residues in the CDR3. The CDR3 loop is CAVHGGTEAFF. The CDR3 DNA is TGTGCCGTCCACGGGGGGACTGAAGCTTTCTTT.

The chain uses TRBV5-1 and TRBJ2-1, with D hard to call. The germline CDR1 and CDR2 sequences are SGHRS and YFSETQ. Between the trimmed V and J ends, which lost 1 base and 14 bases, there was a span of 28 bases. The CDR3 has 17 residues. The CDR3 region is CASSLNMDPSRKGFKFF. CDR3 nucleotide sequence: TGCGCCAGCAGCTTGAATATGGACCCCTCTCGTAAAGGTTTTAAGTTCTTC.

This clonotype came up a few times. This chain links TRBV11-1 with TRBJ2-2; D may be TRBD2 (6 bases). Germline CDR1 reads SGHAT; CDR2 reads FQDESV (reference sequence). The CDR3 extends over 17 amino acids. Trimming removed 2 bases from V and 4 bases from J, with 17 bases in between. For the CDR3, the DNA is TGTGCCAGCAGCTTAAGGGCTCAACCCGGGGGCACCGGGGAGCTGTTTTTT. Residues: CASSLRAQPGGTGELFF.

This clonotype occurred many times. This rearrangement joins TRBV2 to TRBJ2-7, with 9 positions matching TRBD1. CDR1 is SNHLY, CDR2 FYNNEI, per germline. Trimming removed 2 bases from V and 4 bases from J; junction bases left unmatched: 9. The CDR3 totals 16 residues. CDR3 region: CASSEIGQGPRYEQYF. In nucleotides, the CDR3 is TGTGCCAGCAGTGAAATTGGACAGGGGCCTCGGTACGAGCAGTACTTC.

This clonotype occurred many times. The V and J genes are TRBV21-1 and TRBJ2-3. TRBV21-1 has pseudogene status. The CDR3 is made up of 10 amino acids. CDR3 sequence reads: CALYPDTQYF. CDR3 DNA: TGTGCGCTTTACCCAGATACGCAGTATTTT.

Ten or more counts support this clonotype. The chain recombines TRBV28 with TRBJ2-3, with no clear D. This CDR3 is built from 14 residues. The germline V and J ends were trimmed by 5 bases and 2 bases, with 11 bases remaining between them. Germline V lookup: CDR1 MDHEN, CDR2 SYDVKM. CDR3 residues: CASSTPGFTDTQYF. The DNA for the CDR3 is TGTGCCAGCAGTACCCCAGGATTCACAGATACGCAGTATTTT.

Only a few counts were recorded for this clonotype. This rearrangement joins TRBV5-5 to TRBJ2-5; D not resolved. The CDR3 has 13 amino acids. Per the germline V gene, CDR1 is SGHKS and CDR2 is YYEKEE (reference sequence). V was trimmed by 1 base and J by 5 bases, leaving 9 bases between them. CDR3 in DNA: TGTGCCAGCAGCTTGTTTCGTGAGGAGACCCAGTACTTC. Amino acid sequence: CASSLFREETQYF.

This clonotype was found many times. The gene calls are TRBV29-1 and TRBJ2-2; D remains unclear. This CDR3 is built from 11 residues. Germline CDR1 reads SQVTM; CDR2 reads ANQGSEA. V lost 4 bases and J lost 5, with 5 bases in between. Written as DNA, the CDR3 is TGCAGCGTTGCTGCGACCGGGGAGCTGTTTTTT. Amino acids: CSVAATGELFF.

Ten or more counts support this clonotype. The chain joins TRBV2 to TRBJ1-6; D call uncertain. There are 14 residues in the CDR3. V lost 10 bases and J 8 bases, leaving 18 bases between the germline ends. Germline lookup yields CDR1 SNHLY and CDR2 FYNNEI. The CDR3 DNA reads TGTGCCATTCTGAGCCCCGCTAGGGATTCACCCCTCCACTTT. This gives the protein CAILSPARDSPLHF.

This clonotype has at least ten counts. The J gene is TRBJ2-1, the V gene TRBV28, with D possibly called TRBD1 or TRBD2 (6 bases each). Trimming removed 5 bases at V and 1 base at J, with 12 bases between. Germline CDR1 MDHEN, CDR2 SYDVKM. This CDR3 has 15 residues. In nucleotides, the CDR3 is TGTGCCAGCAGTGGTCTAGGGGGGTCCTACAATGAGCAGTTCTTC. Its protein is CASSGLGGSYNEQFF.

This clonotype was recorded at least ten times. CDR3 sequence reads: CASIPTSGGRGGYTF. The DNA of the CDR3 is TGTGCCAGCATCCCCACGTCAGGTGGGAGAGGTGGCTACACCTTC. The chain employs TRBV6-5 and TRBJ1-2; D is undetermined. This CDR3 is built from 15 residues. The V end lost 7 bases, the J end lost 7 bases, and 22 bases lay between the germline ends. Germline V CDR1 and CDR2: MNHEY, SVGAGI.

This clonotype was seen a few times. The V and J genes are TRBV27 and TRBJ1-1; 9 bases line up with TRBD1. This CDR3 region has 17 residues. The junction had 14 bases not matched to a gene; V was cut back by 5 bases and J by 4 bases. Germline assignment: CDR1 MNHEY and CDR2 SMNVEV (reference sequence). The CDR3 loop is CASSIPPGQGWSTEAFF. As DNA, the CDR3 is TGTGCCAGCAGTATACCCCCGGGACAGGGCTGGAGCACTGAAGCTTTCTTT.

This clonotype was observed a handful of times. The chain uses TRBV7-9 and TRBJ1-2; D call uncertain. The germline gives CDR1 SEHNR, CDR2 FQNEAQ (reference sequence). The V and J ends lost 2 bases and 1 base respectively, with 5 bases between them. The CDR3 length is 13 residues. CDR3 in amino acids: CASSLHSNYGYTF. The CDR3 nucleotides read TGTGCCAGCAGCTTACACAGTAACTATGGCTACACCTTC.

This clonotype has only a few counts. The genes are TRBV12-3 or TRBV12-4 and TRBJ2-2, with D possibly TRBD1 on 5 matching bases. V dropped 6 bases and J dropped 0 bases, with 8 bases sitting between them. This CDR3 is 14 amino acids long. The CDR3 is CASSGQANTGELFF. CDR3 in DNA: TGTGCCAGCAGCGGACAAGCGAACACCGGGGAGCTGTTTTTT.

V gene TRBV11-2 combines with J gene TRBJ2-5; no clear D gene. The V end was cut by 5 bases, the J end by 5 bases, with 15 bases between. Per the germline V gene, CDR1 is SGHAT and CDR2 is FQNNGV. This CDR3 is built from 14 residues. CDR3 sequence (DNA): TGTGCCAGCAGCCCCGGTCACCGTCCGGAGACCCAGTACTTC. It codes for CASSPGHRPETQYF.

V is TRBV3-1 and J is TRBJ1-1; weak D call: TRBD1 (5 bases). Germline assignment: CDR1 LGHDT and CDR2 YNNKEL (reference sequence). Deletions cut 3 bases from V and 10 bases from J, with 12 bases between. The CDR3 totals 12 residues. This CDR3 reads CASSHEGTGAFF. Written as DNA, the CDR3 is TGTGCCAGCAGCCACGAGGGGACGGGAGCTTTCTTT.

The V and J genes are TRBV7-8 and TRBJ2-2, with 11 bases aligning to TRBD2. The CDR3 has 20 amino acids. Losses at the gene ends were 4 bases for V and 5 bases for J; bases not matched to a gene: 18. The germline gives CDR1 SGHVS, CDR2 FQNEAQ. CDR3: CASSSYRSHTSGRWTGELFF. In DNA, the CDR3 is TGTGCCAGCAGCTCCTACCGGAGCCACACTAGCGGGAGATGGACCGGGGAGCTGTTTTTT.

The chain recombines TRBV4-2 with TRBJ1-2; no definite D call. The germline V gene has CDR1 LGHNA and CDR2 YNFKEQ. The CDR3 length is 16 residues. V was shortened by 2 bases and J by 3 bases, with 16 bases between the two germline ends. The CDR3 DNA sequence: TGTGCCAGCAGCCAACCCACATCTAAGGCGGACTATGGCTACACCTTC. Amino acids: CASSQPTSKADYGYTF.

In this sample, this clonotype turned up many times. The CDR3 loop reads CASSLVREGYEQYF. CDR3 nucleotides: TGTGCCAGCAGCTTAGTGCGGGAGGGTTACGAGCAGTACTTC. The chain has TRBV7-6 and TRBJ2-7; 9 bases fit TRBD2. Germline CDR1 SGHVS, CDR2 FNYEAQ. With V trimmed by 1 base and J by 4 bases, 2 bases remained unmatched. CDR3 length: 14 residues.

This clonotype was counted at least ten times. The rearrangement links TRBV4-3 to TRBJ2-7; TRBD1 aligns across 9 bases. CDR3 length: 15 amino acids. Germline trimming cut 2 bases from V and 2 bases from J; bases unmatched to any gene: 4. Germline V gene data show CDR1 as LGHNA and CDR2 as YSLEER. CDR3 sequence reads: CASSQIQGATYEQYF. CDR3 sequence (DNA): TGCGCCAGCAGCCAAATACAGGGGGCCACCTACGAGCAGTACTTC.

This clonotype was seen more than once but under ten times. This chain links TRBV10-3 with TRBJ2-3; perhaps TRBD1 as D (6 bases). The CDR3 is made up of 14 amino acids. The V gene's germline CDR1 is ENHRY and CDR2 SYGVKD. Between the trimmed V and J ends, which lost 11 bases and 1 base, there was a span of 16 bases. DNA for the CDR3: TGTGCCGCCCGCGAGGGGGTGGGCACAGATACGCAGTATTTT. It translates to CAAREGVGTDTQYF.

The V gene is TRBV13, the J gene TRBJ1-1, with D hard to call. This CDR3 spans 14 amino acids. The V gene's germline CDR1 is PRHDT and CDR2 FYEKMQ (reference sequence). Trimming left V 3 bases short and J 0 bases short, with 8 bases between. The CDR3, as DNA: TGTGCCAGCAGCTTCTACCGTTTGAACACTGAAGCTTTCTTT. It yields the protein CASSFYRLNTEAFF.

This rearrangement joins TRBV27 to TRBJ2-7; 7 bases are shared with TRBD1. This CDR3 region has 15 residues. The trim removed 4 bases at V and 2 bases at J, leaving 8 bases unmatched. Per germline, CDR1 MNHEY and CDR2 SMNVEV (reference sequence). CDR3 loop: CASSYRAGGTYEQYF. The CDR3 DNA is TGTGCCAGCAGTTATAGGGCAGGGGGAACCTACGAGCAGTACTTC.

This rearrangement joins TRBV7-2 to TRBJ2-7, with 13 positions matching TRBD2. Germline CDR1 and CDR2: SGHTA and FQGNSA. This CDR3 region has 16 residues. V shed 5 bases, J shed 2 bases, and the junction held 6 bases outside the gene matches. CDR3 DNA sequence: TGTGCCAGCAGCCCCCTAGGGACTAGCGGGACCTACGAGCAGTACTTC. Its protein is CASSPLGTSGTYEQYF.

This clonotype was seen only a few times. This chain uses TRBV5-1 with TRBJ2-3; D remains ambiguous. The CDR3 runs to 13 residues. CDR1 is SGHRS and CDR2 is YFSETQ in the germline V gene. V lost 4 bases and J 4 bases, leaving 10 bases between the germline ends. This CDR3 is CASSKDLADTQYF. For the CDR3, the DNA is TGCGCCAGCAGCAAGGACCTGGCAGATACGCAGTATTTT.

This clonotype was observed many times. The gene calls are TRBV6-2 or TRBV6-3 and TRBJ1-1, with 7 positions matching TRBD1. The length of the CDR3 is 18 residues. Germline V gene lookup returns CDR1 MNHEY and CDR2 SVGEGT. Losses at the gene ends were 7 bases for V and 1 base for J; bases not matched to a gene: 18. CDR3 region: CASMTIGGTASTNTEAFF. As DNA, the CDR3 is TGTGCCAGCATGACGATTGGGGGGACAGCATCCACGAACACTGAAGCTTTCTTT.